The T cell receptor beta chain under discussion was sequenced for a study of blood T cell repertoires in COVID-19. As for the study in general: Specimens from acute and convalescent COVID-19 originated in the United States, Italy and Spain. Sources were T cells, B-cell-depleted T cells, or PBMCs; the material itself was cDNA or gDNA.

Per the original data handling: Estimates of nucleated cell counts were drawn from the amplification of reference gene primers. Assay used: immunoSEQ multiplex PCR; TCRdb lists only in-frame clones, some missing. V and J calls and clone size follow that table, whereas D and trimming were derived from the DNA. Here the sample spans 250,000 or so clones, over 80% being singletons. The CDR3 loop spans 12 amino acids. The V gene's germline CDR1 is ENHRY and CDR2 SYGVKD. The V end was cut by 0 bases, the J end by 5 bases, with 4 bases between. Sequencing was done on a sample of peripheral blood. This chain uses TRBV10-3 with TRBJ2-5; no definite D call. The source is a human donor in a cohort sampled during active COVID-19. The CDR3, as DNA: TGTGCCATCAGTGAGTCGCGGGAGACCCAGTACTTC. It encodes CAISESRETQYF.